The 29 T cell receptor beta chains below come from one sample, sequenced in a study of spatial heterogeneity in lung cancer. The study, taken as a whole, reports: Higher tumor mutation counts went along with higher counts of expanded intratumoral alpha and beta TCRs.

These receptors are not linked to any known antigen. Time point of the sample: sample taken at primary tumor resection. TCRdb re-called the 5' RACE reads through MiXCR, storing one row per CDR3 protein. The profile shows thousands of distinct CDR3 sequences, 14% of them singletons. The sample was lung tumor tissue, taken at surgery. The receptors derive from a male donor with early-stage non-small cell lung cancer.

This clonotype was recorded at least ten times. Since it is a stray read in a library aimed at alpha chains, this beta chain has a size that is not meaningful. The CDR3 loop is CASSVREGVTDTQYF. CDR3 DNA sequence: TGTGCCAGCAGTGTTCGGGAGGGCGTCACAGATACGCAGTATTTT. The chain couples TRBV6-1 to TRBJ2-3, with 8 bases fitting TRBD2. Trimming took 4 bases from V and 2 from J; bases not matched to a gene: 5. The germline CDR1 and CDR2 sequences are MNHNS and SASEGT. This CDR3 contains 15 residues.

Relative to its sample, this clonotype is medium-sized. Because this beta chain is a stray read in a library intended to capture alpha chains, its abundance should not be given much weight. CDR3 protein: CSAGQSSTDTQYF. As DNA, the CDR3 is TGCAGTGCTGGACAGTCTAGCACAGATACGCAGTATTTT. The chain has TRBV20-1 and TRBJ2-3; TRBD1 is a possible D gene (6 bases). V dropped 5 bases and J dropped 0 bases, with 9 bases sitting between them. Germline V lookup: CDR1 DFQATT, CDR2 SNEGSKA (reference sequence). This CDR3 is 13 amino acids long.

This clonotype was seen ten or more times. For a library built for alpha chains, this beta chain is a stray read; little rests on its size. The rearrangement links TRBV24-1 to TRBJ2-3, with 7 bases identical to TRBD2. V was clipped by 1 base and J by 3 bases; unmatched bases: 3. This CDR3 is built from 15 residues. The germline gives CDR1 KGHDR, CDR2 SFDVKD. Written as DNA, the CDR3 is TGTGCCACCAGTGATTTTGCGGGAGTAACAGATACGCAGTATTTT. This translates into CATSDFAGVTDTQYF.

This clonotype is categorized as medium-sized. This beta chain slipped into a library made for alpha chains as a stray read, so its size is not meaningful. The chain employs TRBV6-5 and TRBJ1-1; D ambiguous. Trimming left V 5 bases short and J 0 bases short, with 13 bases between. Germline V CDR1 and CDR2: MNHEY, SVGAGI. This CDR3 spans 15 amino acids. DNA of the CDR3: TGTGCCAGCAGTCATCGAGCAAGTATGAACACTGAAGCTTTCTTT. It encodes CASSHRASMNTEAFF.

This clonotype was detected ten times or more. This beta chain appears as a stray read in a library generated for alpha chains; its size is not informative. The chain employs TRBV2 and TRBJ1-4; 7 nucleotides line up with TRBD1. Germline-derived CDR1 and CDR2 are SNHLY and FYNNEI. The CDR3 contains 14 residues. V lost 5 bases and J lost 4; bases outside the gene matches: 4. The CDR3 here is CASSRQGLNEKLFF. In DNA form, the CDR3 reads TGTGCCAGCAGTCGACAGGGCCTTAATGAAAAACTGTTTTTT.

This clonotype has a count of ten or more. This beta chain is an off-target read within a library intended for alpha chains, so its frequency means little. The chain recombines TRBV6-1 with TRBJ1-4, with D hard to call. Germline-derived CDR1 and CDR2 are MNHNS and SASEGT. CDR3 length equals 15 residues. V was shortened by 0 bases and J by 8 bases, with 13 bases between the two germline ends. This CDR3 is CASSEAQRVWEKLFF. The CDR3 DNA reads as TGTGCCAGCAGTGAAGCGCAAAGGGTATGGGAAAAACTGTTTTTT.

This clonotype was observed at least ten times. As an off-target read in a library built for alpha chains, this beta chain has a frequency of little significance. This sequence joins TRBV27 and TRBJ1-2, with D unresolved. The V gene's germline CDR1 is MNHEY and CDR2 SMNVEV (reference sequence). Trimming removed 2 bases at V and 8 bases at J, with 15 bases between. CDR3 length equals 14 residues. The CDR3 region is CASSLGGGRGGYTF. CDR3 coding DNA: TGTGCCAGCAGTTTAGGTGGTGGGCGAGGGGGCTACACCTTC.

The sample holds many counts of this clonotype. This beta chain came through as a stray read in a library set up for alpha chains, and its size says little. The chain links TRBV30 to TRBJ1-3; possibly TRBD1 for D (5 bases). Trimming shortened V by 8 bases and J by 1 base, and 12 bases separated the two germline ends. The CDR3 contains 13 residues. The V gene's germline CDR1 is GTSNPN and CDR2 SVGIG (reference sequence). The CDR3 DNA reads as TGTGCCGGGGACGGGCTTTCTGGAAACACCATATATTTT. Translation: CAGDGLSGNTIYF.

This clonotype occurred once. This beta chain lies outside the target of a library built for alpha chains; its clone size means little. The chain combines TRBV7-2 with TRBJ1-5; D ambiguous. The CDR3 is 13 amino acids. From germline, CDR1 is SGHTA and CDR2 FQGNSA. Trimming removed 5 bases from V and 0 bases from J, with 5 bases in between. The CDR3 DNA reads TGTGCCAGCAGCCCAAATAGCAATCAGCCCCAGCATTTT. Its translation: CASSPNSNQPQHF. Drawing the rest from reference TRBV7-2 and TRBJ1-5, the complete variable domain is GAGVSQSPSNKVTEKGKDVELRCDPISGHTALYWYRQSLGQGLEFLIYFQGNSAPDKSGLPSDRFSAERTGGSVSTLTIQRTQQEDSAVYLCASSPNSNQPQHFGDGTRLSIL.

Many counts were recorded for this clonotype. This beta chain appears as a stray read in a library generated for alpha chains; its size is not informative. The chain combines TRBV12-3 or TRBV12-4 with TRBJ2-7, with D possibly being TRBD2 (6 bases). The CDR3 is made up of 12 amino acids. With 6 bases removed from V and 11 bases from J, the gap between germline ends came to 17 bases. CDR3 DNA sequence: TGTGCCAGCAGCGGCGGCGGGACTCCGGAGTACTTC. This gives the protein CASSGGGTPEYF.

This clonotype was seen many times. This beta chain is a stray read from a library made for alpha chains; its abundance is not meaningful. V and J are TRBV7-2 and TRBJ2-1; the D gene is possibly TRBD2 (5 bases). V was pared by 1 base and J by 0 bases, with 13 bases between. The CDR3 length is 17 residues. CDR1 SGHTA and CDR2 FQGNSA come from the germline V gene. The CDR3 is CASSLVGSAFSYNEQFF. The CDR3 DNA reads as TGTGCCAGCAGCTTAGTGGGTAGCGCTTTCTCCTACAATGAGCAGTTCTTC.

In its sample, this clonotype ranks as medium-sized. Because the library targeted alpha chains, this beta chain is an off-target read whose size means little. The chain links TRBV20-1 to TRBJ1-6; 8 bases match TRBD1. The germline CDR1 and CDR2 sequences are DFQATT and SNEGSKA (reference sequence). V lost 0 bases, J lost 6 bases, and 4 bases stayed unmatched. There are 15 residues in the CDR3. The CDR3 nucleotides are TGCAGTGCTAGAGAATTACAGGGGGTTAATTCACCCCTCCACTTT. This encodes CSARELQGVNSPLHF.

The table lists this clonotype with many counts. Since it is a stray read in a library aimed at alpha chains, this beta chain has a size that is not meaningful. This chain connects TRBV29-1 to TRBJ1-4, with 8 bases lining up with TRBD1. The CDR3 contains 14 residues. Losses at the gene ends were 6 bases for V and 6 bases for J; bases not matched to a gene: 9. Germline V CDR1 and CDR2: SQVTM, ANQGSEA. CDR3 amino acids: CSVAQGAQDEKLFF. In nucleotides, the CDR3 is TGCAGCGTAGCCCAGGGGGCGCAAGATGAAAAACTGTTTTTT.

This clonotype was seen many times. This beta chain lies outside the target of a library built for alpha chains; its clone size means little. The chain uses TRBV14 and TRBJ1-1; D unresolved. Germline-derived CDR1 and CDR2 are SGHDN and FVKESK. This CDR3 is 16 amino acids long. V lost 1 base and J lost 2, with 14 bases in between. This chain's CDR3 is CASSQGAGSKNTEAFF. CDR3 nucleotide sequence: TGTGCCAGCAGCCAAGGGGCAGGTTCGAAAAACACTGAAGCTTTCTTT.

This clonotype was counted many times. With the library built for alpha chains, this beta chain is off target and its frequency is not meaningful. The V and J genes are TRBV4-1 and TRBJ2-2; D gene uncertain. Trimming left V 0 bases short and J 7 bases short, with 15 bases between. Germline assignment: CDR1 MGHRA and CDR2 YSYEKL. The CDR3 consists of 16 residues. The CDR3 coding sequence is TGCGCCAGCAGCCAAGATTTAGGGCAGCCCTACGGGGAGCTGTTTTTT. This encodes CASSQDLGQPYGELFF.

Many counts were recorded for this clonotype. This beta chain is a stray read from a library made for alpha chains; its abundance is not meaningful. This chain connects TRBV7-2 to TRBJ2-7, with 7 bases identical to TRBD1. After removal of 5 bases from V and 4 bases from J, the junction contained 14 bases not matched to a gene. The CDR3 has 16 residues. Germline V gene lookup returns CDR1 SGHTA and CDR2 FQGNSA. The CDR3, as DNA: TGTGCCAGCAGCCCACTGACAGGGTCATGGGGATACGAGCAGTACTTC. This encodes CASSPLTGSWGYEQYF. The full variable domain, in which reference TRBV7-2 and TRBJ2-7 provide the parts outside the CDR3, is GAGVSQSPSNKVTEKGKDVELRCDPISGHTALYWYRQSLGQGLEFLIYFQGNSAPDKSGLPSDRFSAERTGGSVSTLTIQRTQQEDSAVYLCASSPLTGSWGYEQYFGPGTRLTVT.

This clonotype was counted at least ten times. Because the library targeted alpha chains, this beta chain is an off-target read whose size means little. This chain uses TRBV4-1 with TRBJ1-1; the D is unclear. The V end was cut by 5 bases, the J end by 1 base, with 11 bases between. The CDR3 runs to 14 residues. Germline CDR1 reads MGHRA; CDR2 reads YSYEKL. The DNA for the CDR3 is TGCGCCAGCAGCGATGGACGGTCGAACACTGAAGCTTTCTTT. It translates to CASSDGRSNTEAFF.

In this sample, this clonotype turned up a few times. This beta chain slipped into a library made for alpha chains as a stray read, so its size is not meaningful. CDR3: CASSLSQWGTEAFF. In nucleotides, the CDR3 is TGTGCCAGCAGTTTATCACAATGGGGCACTGAAGCTTTCTTT. The V gene is TRBV27, the J gene TRBJ1-1; D remains ambiguous. The germline gives CDR1 MNHEY, CDR2 SMNVEV (reference sequence). Trimming shortened V by 0 bases and J by 4 bases, and 9 bases separated the two germline ends. The CDR3 runs 14 residues.

This clonotype was detected many times. The library was designed around alpha chains, so this beta chain is a stray read whose abundance carries little weight. V usage is TRBV28 and J usage is TRBJ1-5, with D possibly matching TRBD1 (6 bases). Trimming removed 6 bases at V and 6 bases at J, with 27 bases between. This CDR3 spans 18 amino acids. Germline assignment: CDR1 MDHEN and CDR2 SYDVKM. Here the CDR3 DNA reads TGTGCCAGCAGCCCAATAGGCGAAGGACAGCGAGATTTTCAGCCCCAGCATTTT. Amino acids: CASSPIGEGQRDFQPQHF.

By share of the sample, this clonotype is medium-sized. Found in a library prepared for alpha chains, this beta chain is an off-target read, and its abundance has little meaning. This sequence joins TRBV27 and TRBJ2-7, with 9 bases fitting TRBD1. This CDR3 has 15 residues. The V gene end was trimmed by 5 bases and the J gene end by 2 bases; junction bases not matched to a gene: 7. Germline CDR1 MNHEY, CDR2 SMNVEV (reference sequence). The CDR3 sequence: CASSTDRGSTYEQYF. The CDR3 bases are TGTGCCAGCAGTACCGACAGGGGGTCGACCTACGAGCAGTACTTC.

On this clonotype: This beta chain is off target for a library built for alpha chains, so its abundance means little. The chain couples TRBV18 to TRBJ1-4, with 9 bases fitting TRBD1. With 3 bases clipped from V and 8 bases from J, the junction kept 4 bases outside the gene matches. Germline values: CDR1 KGHSH, CDR2 LQKENI. This CDR3 has 14 amino acids. CDR3 sequence reads: CASSPGQGNEKLFF. DNA for the CDR3: TGTGCCAGCTCACCGGGACAGGGAAACGAAAAACTGTTTTTT. Combining the CDR3 with reference TRBV18 and TRBJ1-4 gives the whole variable domain NAGVMQNPRHLVRRRGQEARLRCSPMKGHSHVYWYRQLPEEGLKFMVYLQKENIIDESGMPKERFSAEFPKEGPSILRIQQVVRGDSAAYFCASSPGQGNEKLFFGSGTQLSVL.

This clonotype was detected many times. This beta chain is off target for a library built for alpha chains, so its abundance means little. CDR3 sequence: CASSPAWTSGTDTQYF. The CDR3, as DNA: TGTGCCAGCTCACCCGCCTGGACTAGCGGTACAGATACGCAGTATTTT. This chain connects TRBV18 to TRBJ2-3; 10 bases line up with TRBD2. The CDR3 is made up of 16 amino acids. Looked up from germline, CDR1 is KGHSH and CDR2 is LQKENI. The ends lost 3 bases at V and 3 bases at J; junction bases unmatched: 6.

The sample holds many counts of this clonotype. Little can be read into the size of this beta chain, an off-target read in a library designed for alpha chains. CDR3 sequence (DNA): TGCGCCAGCAGCTTGGGAGGGACGGGGACAGATACGCAGTATTTT. It translates to CASSLGGTGTDTQYF. This chain links TRBV5-1 with TRBJ2-3; D is possibly TRBD1 or TRBD2 (5 bases each). The V end lost 0 bases, the J end lost 3 bases, and 11 bases lay between the germline ends. This CDR3 comprises 15 residues. Germline CDR1 SGHRS, CDR2 YFSETQ. Combining the CDR3 with reference TRBV5-1 and TRBJ2-3 gives the whole variable domain KAGVTQTPRYLIKTRGQQVTLSCSPISGHRSVSWYQQTPGQGLQFLFEYFSETQRNKGNFPGRFSGRQFSNSRSEMNVSTLELGDSALYLCASSLGGTGTDTQYFGPGTRLTVL.

By proportion, this clonotype is medium-sized. Because this beta chain is a stray read in a library intended to capture alpha chains, its abundance should not be given much weight. The chain combines TRBV3-1 with TRBJ1-1; D ambiguous. Looked up from germline, CDR1 is LGHDT and CDR2 is YNNKEL (reference sequence). The germline V and J ends were trimmed by 4 bases and 8 bases, with 17 bases remaining between them. This CDR3 is 14 amino acids long. The CDR3 region is CASSPLDPPQEAFF. CDR3 DNA: TGTGCCAGCAGCCCTCTGGACCCACCACAAGAAGCTTTCTTT.

By frequency in the sample, this clonotype is medium-sized. This beta chain represents an off-target read in a library built for alpha chains; its size is of limited meaning. The V gene is TRBV12-3 or TRBV12-4, the J gene TRBJ2-5; 11 nucleotides line up with TRBD1. Trimming at V came to 3 bases and at J to 6 bases, leaving 12 bases not matched to a gene. This CDR3 spans 17 amino acids. DNA of the CDR3: TGTGCCAGCAGTTTCCAGGACAGGGGGCTTTTCGCAAAGACCCAGTACTTC. Translation gives CASSFQDRGLFAKTQYF.

This clonotype was detected ten times or more. A library prepared for alpha chains yielded this beta chain as an off-target read; its size is of little meaning. The DNA for the CDR3 is TGTGCCATCAGTGTTGGGACAGGTTCCTACGAGCAGTACTTC. It specifies CAISVGTGSYEQYF. V is TRBV10-3 and J is TRBJ2-7; TRBD1 matches at 8 bases. Trimming took 4 bases from V and 1 from J; bases not matched to a gene: 3. Germline CDR1 reads ENHRY; CDR2 reads SYGVKD. The CDR3 covers 14 residues.

Relative to its sample, this clonotype is medium-sized. Since the library was made to target alpha chains, this beta chain is a stray read and its abundance is not meaningful. This chain joins TRBV6-6 and TRBJ1-5; perhaps TRBD1 as D (6 bases). This CDR3 region has 14 residues. Trimming removed 8 bases at V and 6 bases at J, with 17 bases between. CDR1 is MNHNY and CDR2 is SVGAGI in the germline V gene (reference sequence). The CDR3 region is CASGRGGTFQPQHF. In nucleotides, the CDR3 is TGTGCCAGCGGTAGAGGGGGAACGTTTCAGCCCCAGCATTTT.

Comment on this clonotype: As an off-target read in a library built for alpha chains, this beta chain has a frequency of little significance. This chain links TRBV18 with TRBJ1-3; D is possibly TRBD1 (5 bases). V lost 3 bases, J lost 4 bases, and 10 bases lay in between. This CDR3 is built from 14 residues. The V gene's germline CDR1 is KGHSH and CDR2 LQKENI. CDR3 nucleotide sequence: TGTGCCAGCTCACCGGGGGACCAGGGAAACACCATATATTTT. Its translation: CASSPGDQGNTIYF.

This clonotype is labeled as medium-sized. This beta chain was picked up by a library intended for alpha chains and is off target, so its count carries little meaning. The genes are TRBV27 and TRBJ2-7; D is possibly TRBD1 (5 bases). From germline, CDR1 is MNHEY and CDR2 SMNVEV (reference sequence). CDR3 length equals 13 residues. Trimming left V 8 bases short and J 2 bases short, with 13 bases between. DNA of the CDR3: TGTGCCAGCGCGCCCCAGGGTCCCTACGAGCAGTACTTC. Translating gives CASAPQGPYEQYF.